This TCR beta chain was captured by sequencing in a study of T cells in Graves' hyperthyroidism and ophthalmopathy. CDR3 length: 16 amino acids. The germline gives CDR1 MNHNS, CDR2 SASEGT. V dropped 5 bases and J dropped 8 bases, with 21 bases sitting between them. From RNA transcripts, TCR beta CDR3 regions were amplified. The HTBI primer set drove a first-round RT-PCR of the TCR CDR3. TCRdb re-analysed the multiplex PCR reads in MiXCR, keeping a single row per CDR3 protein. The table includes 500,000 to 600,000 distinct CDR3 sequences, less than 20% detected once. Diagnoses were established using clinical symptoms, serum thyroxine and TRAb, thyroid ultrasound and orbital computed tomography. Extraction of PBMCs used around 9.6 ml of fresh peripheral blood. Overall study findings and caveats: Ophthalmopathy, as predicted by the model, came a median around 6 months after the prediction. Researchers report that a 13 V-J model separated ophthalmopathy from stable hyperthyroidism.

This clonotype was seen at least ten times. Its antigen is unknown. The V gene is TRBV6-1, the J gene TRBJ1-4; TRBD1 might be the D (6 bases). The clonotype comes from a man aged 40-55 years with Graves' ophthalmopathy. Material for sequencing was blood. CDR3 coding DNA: TGTGCCAGCAGTTGGGGGCTCTCGGGCTCTAGCGAAAAACTGTTTTTT. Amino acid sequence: CASSWGLSGSSEKLFF.